These 2 T cell receptor beta chains share one sample of origin, sequenced in a study of blood T cell repertoires in COVID-19 (dated by TCRdb to about 2020). Library preparation employed the immunoSEQ multiplex PCR assay. TCRdb retrieved this table from immuneACCESS and kept in-frame rearrangements only. Not all clones are present; in checked studies, unresolved V genes account for under half, and no reason is known for the remainder. The sample table shows under 80,000 clones, and roughly 80% are seen once. The ten largest clones represent 5% to 7% of the sample. The sample was peripheral blood. These receptor sequences come from a woman aged 60-70 years with acute or convalescent COVID-19.

This sequence joins TRBV5-4 and TRBJ2-3; 8 nucleotides align to TRBD1. This CDR3 has 18 residues. Germline CDR1 and CDR2: SGHNT and YYREEE (reference sequence). V shed 2 bases and J 0 bases; nucleotides not matched to a gene: 11. This CDR3 is CASSFDPVQGASTDTQYF. The CDR3 region has the DNA TGTGCCAGCAGCTTCGACCCTGTCCAGGGGGCGAGCACAGATACGCAGTATTTT.

The rearrangement uses TRBV9 and TRBJ1-1; D gene uncertain. Germline V CDR1 and CDR2: SGDLS, YYNGEE. Trimming pared 6 bases from V and 4 bases from J, leaving 19 bases between. The CDR3 sequence is 15 residues long. In DNA, the CDR3 is TGTGCCAGCACCCCTTTACCGGGTTTGGCCACTGAAGCTTTCTTT. It specifies CASTPLPGLATEAFF.